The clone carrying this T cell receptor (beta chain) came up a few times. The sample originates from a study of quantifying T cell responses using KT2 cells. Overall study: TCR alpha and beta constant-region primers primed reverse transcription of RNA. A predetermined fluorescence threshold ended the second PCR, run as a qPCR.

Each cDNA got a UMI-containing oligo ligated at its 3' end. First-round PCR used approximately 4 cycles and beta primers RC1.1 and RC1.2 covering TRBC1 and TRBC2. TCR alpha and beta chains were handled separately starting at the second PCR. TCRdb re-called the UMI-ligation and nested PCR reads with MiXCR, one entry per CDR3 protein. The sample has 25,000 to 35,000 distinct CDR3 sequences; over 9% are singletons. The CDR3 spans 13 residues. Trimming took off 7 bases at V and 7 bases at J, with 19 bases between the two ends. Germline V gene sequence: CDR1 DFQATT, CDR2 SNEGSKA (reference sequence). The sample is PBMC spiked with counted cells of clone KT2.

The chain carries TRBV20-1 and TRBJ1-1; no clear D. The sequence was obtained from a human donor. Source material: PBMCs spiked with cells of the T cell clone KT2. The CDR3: CSVGRQFIGEAFF. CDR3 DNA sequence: TGCAGTGTCGGCAGGCAGTTTATCGGTGAAGCTTTCTTT.